This TCR beta chain was profiled in a study of blood T cell repertoires in COVID-19. Overall study: Nucleic acid was either cDNA or gDNA, and it came from T cells, B-cell-depleted T cells, or PBMCs.

As handled by the study authors: Amplification from reference gene primers served as the basis for estimated nucleated cell counts. Clones were sequenced by immunoSEQ multiplex PCR, and TCRdb holds only the in-frame ones, with some missing. That table furnishes V, J and clone size, whereas the DNA furnished D and trimming. The profile covers 340,000 or so clones, with around 88% appearing a single time and about 3% taken by the ten largest. V lost 4 bases and J lost 8, with 10 bases in between. Per the germline V gene, CDR1 is MNHEY and CDR2 is SVGEGT. The CDR3 length is 12 residues. The sample was peripheral blood. This receptor was taken from a young man with active or convalescent COVID-19. This rearrangement joins TRBV6-2 or TRBV6-3 to TRBJ2-3; D perhaps matches TRBD2 (5 bases). The CDR3 nucleotides read TGTGCCAGCAGTTCCACTAGGGTTACGCAGTATTTT. Translating gives CASSSTRVTQYF.